This T cell receptor beta chain is drawn from a study of CD8 T cells in ankylosing spondylitis (dated by TCRdb to about 2017). With respect to the entire study: T cell receptor beta repertoires were profiled in healthy donors and ankylosing spondylitis patients so that disease-linked TCR variants could be found. The whole study cohort included 85 to 120 healthy donors and about two dozen ankylosing spondylitis patients. Peripheral blood was sampled, and synovial fluid was also collected from ankylosing spondylitis patients. Study-wide conclusions, independent of this receptor: The disease-linked clones showed a CD8+ phenotype and occurred at relatively low frequencies in peripheral blood. According to the report, matched synovial fluid samples from ankylosing spondylitis patients were significantly enriched for the disease-linked clones. A TCR beta motif made up of several highly homologous amino acid variants appeared to be characteristic of blood from ankylosing spondylitis patients. Some motif variants had previously been reported in the synovial fluid and blood of reactive arthritis patients, which suggests shared mechanisms of disease initiation.

On this clonotype: Its antigen has not been determined. Base qualities are not recorded, but no much larger clone differs from it by a single base.

Data came from an Illumina HiSeq 2500. TCR beta libraries were prepared by quantitative 5'-RACE with molecular barcodes. In the authors' own workflow: Disease-linked TCR variants were identified with a new computational method built on a probabilistic model of VDJ rearrangement. Using fastp at Q25 and MiXCR, TCRdb reprocessed the public reads and kept productive beta chains. CDR3 protein duplicates are merged, each entry listing the most common genes and DNA. V and J calls and clone size were set by TCRdb, not the authors. This sample gives about 450,000 distinct CDR3 sequences in total; roughly 26% of them show up just once. The ten largest make up about 0.9% of the sample. CDR1 and CDR2 (LGHDT, YNNKEL) derive from the germline V gene (reference sequence). At the junction V is shortened by 4 bases and J by 4 bases, with 16 bases in between. The CDR3 measures 15 amino acids from cysteine to phenylalanine. Only the CDR3 DNA stays, 45 bases, in frame from base 1.

The receptor comes from a male donor with ankylosing spondylitis. Sequenced sample: blood, either unsorted or a sorted T cell fraction (not recorded which). The chain couples TRBV3-1 to TRBJ2-5, with the D call tentatively TRBD1 or TRBD2, each fitting 5 bases. The CDR3 has the sequence CASSRGTGTRETQYF. In nucleotide form, the sequence is TGTGCCAGCAGCCGTGGTACGGGGACCAGAGAGACCCAGTACTTC.